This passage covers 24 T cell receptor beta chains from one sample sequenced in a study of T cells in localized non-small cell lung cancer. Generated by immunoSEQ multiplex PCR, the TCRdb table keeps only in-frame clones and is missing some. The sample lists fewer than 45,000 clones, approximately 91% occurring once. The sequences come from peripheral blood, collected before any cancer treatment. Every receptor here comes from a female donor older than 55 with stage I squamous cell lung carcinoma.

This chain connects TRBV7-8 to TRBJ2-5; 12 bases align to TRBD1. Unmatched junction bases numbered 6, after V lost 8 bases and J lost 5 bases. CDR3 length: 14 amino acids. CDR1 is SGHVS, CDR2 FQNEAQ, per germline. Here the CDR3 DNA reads TGTGCCAGCCTCCGGGACAGGGGGCGGGAGACCCAGTACTTC. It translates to CASLRDRGRETQYF.

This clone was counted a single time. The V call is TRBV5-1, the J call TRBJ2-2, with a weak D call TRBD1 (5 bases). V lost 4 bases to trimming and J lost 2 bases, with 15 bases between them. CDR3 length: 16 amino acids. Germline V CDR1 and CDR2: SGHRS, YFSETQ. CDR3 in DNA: TGCGCCAGCAGCAGGGGCGGCGGAGCCAACACCGGGGAGCTGTTTTTT. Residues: CASSRGGGANTGELFF. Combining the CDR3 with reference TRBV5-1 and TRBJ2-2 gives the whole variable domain KAGVTQTPRYLIKTRGQQVTLSCSPISGHRSVSWYQQTPGQGLQFLFEYFSETQRNKGNFPGRFSGRQFSNSRSEMNVSTLELGDSALYLCASSRGGGANTGELFFGEGSRLTVL.

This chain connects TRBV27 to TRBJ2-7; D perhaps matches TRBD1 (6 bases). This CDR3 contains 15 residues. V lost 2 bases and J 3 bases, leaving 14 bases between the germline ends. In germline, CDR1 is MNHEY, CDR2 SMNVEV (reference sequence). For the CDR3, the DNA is TGTGCCAGCAGTTTAAGAGGACAGCCTTACTACGAGCAGTACTTC. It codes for CASSLRGQPYYEQYF.

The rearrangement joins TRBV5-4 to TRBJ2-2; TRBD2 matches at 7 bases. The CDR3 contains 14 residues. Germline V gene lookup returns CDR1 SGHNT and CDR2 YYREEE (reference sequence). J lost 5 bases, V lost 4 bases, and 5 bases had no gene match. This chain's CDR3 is CASSPGGRTGELFF. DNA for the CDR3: TGTGCCAGCAGCCCGGGAGGCCGAACCGGGGAGCTGTTTTTT.

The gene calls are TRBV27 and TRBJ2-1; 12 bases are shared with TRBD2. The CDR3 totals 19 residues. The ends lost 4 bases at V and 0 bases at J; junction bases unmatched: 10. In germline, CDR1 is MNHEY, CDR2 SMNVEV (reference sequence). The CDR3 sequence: CASSSRLAGATSSYNEQFF. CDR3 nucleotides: TGTGCCAGCAGTTCCCGACTAGCGGGGGCTACAAGCTCCTACAATGAGCAGTTCTTC.

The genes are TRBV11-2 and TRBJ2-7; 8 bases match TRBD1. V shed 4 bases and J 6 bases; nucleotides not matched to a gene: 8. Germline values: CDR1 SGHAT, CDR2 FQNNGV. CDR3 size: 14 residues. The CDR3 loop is CASSSGQGSGEQYF. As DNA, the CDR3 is TGTGCCAGCAGCTCCGGACAGGGATCGGGCGAGCAGTACTTC.

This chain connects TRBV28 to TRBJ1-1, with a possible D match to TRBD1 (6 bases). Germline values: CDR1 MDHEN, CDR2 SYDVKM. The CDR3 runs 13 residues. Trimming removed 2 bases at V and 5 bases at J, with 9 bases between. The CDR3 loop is CASSLRGHTEAFF. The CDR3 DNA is TGTGCCAGCAGTTTAAGGGGACATACTGAAGCTTTCTTT.

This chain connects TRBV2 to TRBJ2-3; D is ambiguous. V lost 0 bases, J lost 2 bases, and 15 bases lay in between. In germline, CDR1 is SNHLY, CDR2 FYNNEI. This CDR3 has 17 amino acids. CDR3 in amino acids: CASSEALFNRNTDTQYF. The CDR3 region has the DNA TGTGCCAGCAGTGAAGCGCTCTTCAACAGAAACACAGATACGCAGTATTTT.

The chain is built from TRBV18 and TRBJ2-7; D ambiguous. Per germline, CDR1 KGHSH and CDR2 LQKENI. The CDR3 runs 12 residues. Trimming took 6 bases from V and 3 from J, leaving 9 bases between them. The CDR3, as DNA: TGTGCCAGCTCCCCTACCTTCTACGAGCAGTACTTC. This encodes CASSPTFYEQYF.

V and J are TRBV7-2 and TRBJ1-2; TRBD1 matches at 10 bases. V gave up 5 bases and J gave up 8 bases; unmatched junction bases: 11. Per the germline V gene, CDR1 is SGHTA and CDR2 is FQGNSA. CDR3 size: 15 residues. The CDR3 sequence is CASSASLGQGKGYTF. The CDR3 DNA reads TGTGCCAGCAGCGCCTCCTTGGGACAGGGGAAGGGCTACACCTTC.

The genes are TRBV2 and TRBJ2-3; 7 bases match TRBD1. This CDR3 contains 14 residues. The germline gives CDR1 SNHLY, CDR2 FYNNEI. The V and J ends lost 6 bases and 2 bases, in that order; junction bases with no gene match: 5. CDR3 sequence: CASRRGQATDTQYF. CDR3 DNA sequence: TGTGCCAGCAGACGAGGACAGGCCACAGATACGCAGTATTTT.

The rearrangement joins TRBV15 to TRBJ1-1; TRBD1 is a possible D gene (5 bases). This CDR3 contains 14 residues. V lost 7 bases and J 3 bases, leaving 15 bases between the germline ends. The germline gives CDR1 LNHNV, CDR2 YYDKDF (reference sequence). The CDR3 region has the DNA TGTGCCACCAACAAGCGGGTGGGGGACACTGAAGCTTTCTTT. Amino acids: CATNKRVGDTEAFF.

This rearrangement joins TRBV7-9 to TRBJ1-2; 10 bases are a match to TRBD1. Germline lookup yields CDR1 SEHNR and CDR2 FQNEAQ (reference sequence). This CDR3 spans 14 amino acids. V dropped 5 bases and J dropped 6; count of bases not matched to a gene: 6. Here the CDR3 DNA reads TGTGCCAGCAGCCAAGGGACAGGGGCGCATGGCTACACCTTC. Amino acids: CASSQGTGAHGYTF.

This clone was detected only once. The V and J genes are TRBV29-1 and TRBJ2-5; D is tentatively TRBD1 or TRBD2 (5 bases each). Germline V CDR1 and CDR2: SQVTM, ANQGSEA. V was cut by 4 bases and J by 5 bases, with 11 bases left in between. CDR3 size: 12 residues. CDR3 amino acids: CSVVGAGETQYF. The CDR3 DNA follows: TGCAGCGTTGTTGGGGCGGGCGAGACCCAGTACTTC. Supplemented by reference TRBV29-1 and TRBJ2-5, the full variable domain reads SAVISQKPSRDICQRGTSLTIQCQVDSQVTMMFWYRQQPGQSLTLIATANQGSEATYESGFVIDKFPISRPNLTFSTLTVSNMSPEDSSIYLCSVVGAGETQYFGPGTRLLVL.

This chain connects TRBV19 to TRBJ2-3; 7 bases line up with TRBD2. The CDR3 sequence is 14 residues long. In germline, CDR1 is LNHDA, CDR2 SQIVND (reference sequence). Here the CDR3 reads CVSGVAGVADTQYF. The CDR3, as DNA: TGTGTCTCCGGGGTGGCGGGAGTTGCAGATACGCAGTATTTT.

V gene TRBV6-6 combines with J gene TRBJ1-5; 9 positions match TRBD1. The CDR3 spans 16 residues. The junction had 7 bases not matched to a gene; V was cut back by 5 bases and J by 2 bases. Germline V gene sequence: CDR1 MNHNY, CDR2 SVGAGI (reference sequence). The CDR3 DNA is TGTGCCAGCAGTGGAAGGACAGGGGCGGGCAATCAGCCCCAGCATTTT. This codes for CASSGRTGAGNQPQHF.

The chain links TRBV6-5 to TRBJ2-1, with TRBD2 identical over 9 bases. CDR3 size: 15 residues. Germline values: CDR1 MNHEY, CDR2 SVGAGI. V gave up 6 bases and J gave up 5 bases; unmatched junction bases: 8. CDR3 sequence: CASRMPGGRDNEQFF. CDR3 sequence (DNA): TGTGCCAGCAGAATGCCAGGCGGGAGGGACAATGAGCAGTTCTTC.

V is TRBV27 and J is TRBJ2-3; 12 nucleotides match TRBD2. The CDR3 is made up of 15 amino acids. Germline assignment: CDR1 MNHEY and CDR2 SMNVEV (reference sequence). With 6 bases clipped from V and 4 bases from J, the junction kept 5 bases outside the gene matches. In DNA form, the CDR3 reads TGTGCCAGCAGACCTAGCGGGAGGGTGGCAGATACGCAGTATTTT. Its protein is CASRPSGRVADTQYF.

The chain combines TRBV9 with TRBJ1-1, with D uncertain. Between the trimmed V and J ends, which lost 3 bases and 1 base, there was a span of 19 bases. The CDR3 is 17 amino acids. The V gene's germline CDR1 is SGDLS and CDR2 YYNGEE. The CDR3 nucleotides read TGTGCCAGCAGCGCGGAGGGCGGGAGTGTGAGGAACACTGAAGCTTTCTTT. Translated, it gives CASSAEGGSVRNTEAFF.

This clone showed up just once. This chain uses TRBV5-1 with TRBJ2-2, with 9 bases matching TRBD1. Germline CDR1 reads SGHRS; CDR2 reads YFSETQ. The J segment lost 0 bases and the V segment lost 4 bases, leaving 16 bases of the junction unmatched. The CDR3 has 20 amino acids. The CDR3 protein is CASSPTGQGGPETNTGELFF. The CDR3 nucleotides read TGCGCCAGCAGCCCCACGGGACAGGGTGGGCCGGAGACGAACACCGGGGAGCTGTTTTTT.

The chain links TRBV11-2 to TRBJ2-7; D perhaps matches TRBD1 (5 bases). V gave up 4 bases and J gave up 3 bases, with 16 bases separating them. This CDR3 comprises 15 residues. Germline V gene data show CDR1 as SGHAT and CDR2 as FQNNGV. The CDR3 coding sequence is TGTGCCAGCAGCTCCCGACAGATTGTAAACTACGAGCAGTACTTC. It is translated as CASSSRQIVNYEQYF.

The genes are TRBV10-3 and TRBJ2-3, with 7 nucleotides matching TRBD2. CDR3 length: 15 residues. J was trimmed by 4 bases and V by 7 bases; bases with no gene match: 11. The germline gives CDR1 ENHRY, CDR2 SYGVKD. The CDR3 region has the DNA TGTGCCATCAATGCGGCGGGAGTGGGGGCAGATACGCAGTATTTT. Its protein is CAINAAGVGADTQYF.

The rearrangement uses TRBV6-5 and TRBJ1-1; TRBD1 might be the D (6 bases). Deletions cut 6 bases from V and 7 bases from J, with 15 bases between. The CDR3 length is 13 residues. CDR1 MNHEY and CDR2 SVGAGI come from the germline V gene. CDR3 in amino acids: CASRKGGVGEAFF. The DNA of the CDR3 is TGTGCCAGCAGGAAAGGGGGGGTAGGTGAAGCTTTCTTT.

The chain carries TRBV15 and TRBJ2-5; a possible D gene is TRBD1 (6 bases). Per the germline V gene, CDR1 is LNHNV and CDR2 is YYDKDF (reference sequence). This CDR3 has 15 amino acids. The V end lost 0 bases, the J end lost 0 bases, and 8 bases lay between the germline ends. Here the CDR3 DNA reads TGTGCCACCAGCAGAGACTGGGACAACCAAGAGACCCAGTACTTC. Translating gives CATSRDWDNQETQYF.